The rows below give T cell receptor beta chains drawn from one sample of a study of vaccination and CD4 T cells after COVID-19. Antigen specificity for these receptors is unknown. MiXCR was run by TCRdb on the PCR reads, yielding one entry per CDR3 protein. Altogether approximately 17,000 distinct CDR3 sequences are present, around 50% being singletons, with the ten largest covering about 18%. Material: CD4+ T cells from blood, cultured in vitro, obtained about 7 months after SARS-CoV-2 vaccination. The receptors derive from a human donor who had recovered from COVID-19. Each CDR3 is given with its conserved first and last residue. D genes are given only for firm matches. Not all rows give a size; the values are once, few, many and, for expanded clones, a class.

cdr3_aa	cdr3_nt	clone_size	v_call	j_call	d_call
CASSSVWNTEAFF	TGTGCCAGCAGCTCCGTTTGGAACACTGAAGCTTTCTTT	few	TRBV7-9	TRBJ1-1	-
CASRTGTGGWPQHF	TGTGCCAGCAGAACCGGGACAGGGGGCTGGCCCCAGCATTTT	-	TRBV6-5	TRBJ1-5	TRBD1
CSARDRQLSYNEQFF	TGCAGTGCTAGAGATAGACAGCTCTCCTACAATGAGCAGTTCTTC	-	TRBV20-1	TRBJ2-1	-
CSAIQGFSSPLHF	TGCAGTGCTATACAGGGGTTCAGTTCACCCCTCCACTTT	few	TRBV20-1	TRBJ1-6	TRBD1
CSARNVRGSYEQYF	TGCAGTGCTAGGAATGTGCGCGGCTCCTACGAGCAGTACTTC	few	TRBV20-1	TRBJ2-7	-
CASSMGPARYYGYTF	TGTGCCAGCAGTATGGGCCCGGCTAGATACTATGGCTACACCTTC	-	TRBV27	TRBJ1-2	-
CASSFALDTQYF	TGTGCCAGCAGTTTCGCGCTAGATACGCAGTATTTT	-	TRBV12-3/TRBV12-4	TRBJ2-3	-
CASSSRVISYNEQFF	TGTGCCAGCAGCTCTCGTGTAATCTCCTACAATGAGCAGTTCTTC	few	TRBV7-9	TRBJ2-1	-
CASRTHQTSGGEQFF	TGTGCCAGCAGAACACATCAGACTAGCGGGGGGGAGCAGTTCTTC	few	TRBV27	TRBJ2-1	TRBD2
CASTSTGGTYNEQFF	TGTGCCAGCACCTCAACTGGCGGAACCTACAATGAGCAGTTCTTC	few	TRBV7-9	TRBJ2-1	-
CASSLEQPNTGELFF	TGCGCCAGCAGCTTGGAACAGCCGAACACCGGGGAGCTGTTTTTT	few	TRBV5-1	TRBJ2-2	-
CASSEIQGWGNQPQHF	TGTGCCAGCAGTGAAATCCAGGGATGGGGCAATCAGCCCCAGCATTTT	few	TRBV6-1	TRBJ1-5	-
CSASRSTGANVLTF	TGCAGTGCTTCGCGGTCTACAGGGGCCAACGTCCTGACTTTC	-	TRBV20-1	TRBJ2-6	-
CASSPQWAQETQYF	TGTGCTAGCAGCCCTCAGTGGGCCCAAGAGACCCAGTACTTC	few	TRBV7-7	TRBJ2-5	-
CSGNRQGRAFF	TGCAGCGGAAACCGTCAGGGTAGAGCTTTCTTT	-	TRBV29-1	TRBJ1-1	-
CASSFGGDRGDIQYF	TGTGCCAGCAGCTTTGGGGGCGACCGTGGAGACATTCAGTACTTC	few	TRBV11-3	TRBJ2-4	-
CASSVAGASGANVLTF	TGTGCCAGCAGCGTAGCGGGAGCTTCTGGGGCCAACGTCCTGACTTTC	-	TRBV5-4	TRBJ2-6	TRBD2
CASSPLWQDTEAFF	TGTGCCAGCAGTCCCCTGTGGCAGGACACTGAAGCTTTCTTT	once	TRBV28	TRBJ1-1	-
CSASQGHEGGYTF	TGCAGTGCTAGCCAGGGCCACGAGGGTGGCTACACCTTC	few	TRBV20-1	TRBJ1-2	-
CASSLLAGAAGELFF	TGTGCCAGCAGCTTATTAGCGGGAGCGGCCGGGGAGCTGTTTTTT	few	TRBV7-8	TRBJ2-2	TRBD2
CASSPSNRDGTEAFF	TGTGCCAGCTCACCGTCGAACAGGGATGGGACTGAAGCTTTCTTT	-	TRBV18	TRBJ1-1	-
CAWSRLGTDSPLHF	TGTGCCTGGAGTAGATTGGGGACGGATTCACCCCTCCACTTT	once	TRBV30	TRBJ1-6	-
CASSEGQGPISYNEQFF	TGTGCCAGCAGTGAGGGACAGGGACCTATCTCCTACAATGAGCAGTTCTTC	-	TRBV12-3/TRBV12-4	TRBJ2-1	TRBD1
CSAMATVYNEQFF	TGCAGTGCTATGGCCACGGTATACAATGAGCAGTTCTTC	-	TRBV20-1	TRBJ2-1	-
CAIRPHAGDTEAFF	TGTGCCATCAGACCGCACGCTGGGGACACTGAAGCTTTCTTT	few	TRBV10-3	TRBJ1-1	-
CATRGGGATYNEQFF	TGTGCCACCAGGGGGGGGGGGGCCACCTACAATGAGCAGTTCTTC	-	TRBV15	TRBJ2-1	-
CSARTSSRDRAGGYTF	TGCAGTGCTAGAACATCAAGCCGGGACAGGGCCGGTGGCTACACCTTC	-	TRBV20-1	TRBJ1-2	TRBD1
CSARELTNSPLHF	TGCAGTGCTAGGGAACTGACTAATTCACCCCTCCACTTT	-	TRBV20-1	TRBJ1-6	-
CASSIPTGREQYF	TGTGCCAGTAGTATTCCGACAGGACGCGAGCAGTACTTC	-	TRBV19	TRBJ2-7	-
CASSGGQGGHNSPLHF	TGTGCCAGCAGTGGGGGACAGGGGGGGCATAATTCACCCCTCCACTTT	large	TRBV6-1	TRBJ1-6	TRBD1
CASSFVATGPTNYGYTF	TGTGCCAGCAGCTTTGTAGCGACGGGACCGACTAACTATGGCTACACCTTC	-	TRBV12-1	TRBJ1-2	-
CSARQGWYQETQYF	TGCAGTGCTAGACAGGGATGGTACCAAGAGACCCAGTACTTC	-	TRBV20-1	TRBJ2-5	-
CSAASGARYGYTF	TGCAGTGCTGCCAGTGGGGCCCGTTATGGCTACACCTTC	-	TRBV20-1	TRBJ1-2	-
CASSLDWSTEAFF	TGTGCCAGCAGCTTAGATTGGAGCACTGAAGCTTTCTTT	-	TRBV11-3	TRBJ1-1	-
CASSQTPEEIYGYTF	TGTGCCAGCAGCCAAACCCCGGAGGAGATCTATGGCTACACCTTC	-	TRBV16	TRBJ1-2	-
CASTEPDSVNQPQHF	TGTGCCAGCACCGAACCCGACAGTGTCAATCAGCCCCAGCATTTT	-	TRBV6-1	TRBJ1-5	-
CASSLEARSNSPLHF	TGTGCCAGCAGTTTAGAAGCCAGATCTAATTCACCCCTCCACTTT	-	TRBV12-3/TRBV12-4	TRBJ1-6	-
CASSLGTSGGPTTYEQYF	TGTGCCAGCAGCTTAGGGACTAGCGGGGGGCCCACCACCTACGAGCAGTACTTC	-	TRBV6-1	TRBJ2-7	TRBD2
CAISEFGSQAFF	TGTGCCATCAGTGAGTTTGGCAGCCAAGCTTTCTTT	-	TRBV10-3	TRBJ1-1	-
CASSLVLTGGTYEQYF	TGTGCCAGCAGCTTAGTGCTAACGGGGGGAACCTACGAGCAGTACTTC	-	TRBV7-9	TRBJ2-7	TRBD2
CASSSGNTEAFF	TGCGCCAGCAGCTCAGGAAACACTGAAGCTTTCTTT	-	TRBV10-1	TRBJ1-1	-
CASSWGQGRETQYF	TGTGCCAGCAGCTGGGGACAGGGGAGAGAGACCCAGTACTTC	-	TRBV5-3	TRBJ2-5	TRBD1
CASSPPVVGTGELFF	TGTGCCAGCAGTCCCCCCGTTGTGGGTACCGGGGAGCTGTTTTTT	-	TRBV7-6	TRBJ2-2	-
CASSLAIQAGLGNTIYF	TGTGCCAGCAGCTTAGCGATTCAGGCAGGGTTGGGAAACACCATATATTTT	few	TRBV7-2	TRBJ1-3	-
CANYQRSEETQYF	TGTGCCAACTATCAGCGGAGCGAAGAGACCCAGTACTTC	once	TRBV21-1	TRBJ2-5	-
CASRLDRMTEAFF	TGTGCCAGCAGGTTAGACAGAATGACTGAAGCTTTCTTT	few	TRBV7-2	TRBJ1-1	-
CASSLRTPQETQYF	TGTGCCAGCAGTTTAAGGACACCTCAAGAGACCCAGTACTTC	few	TRBV27	TRBJ2-5	-
CSARGGLGVQPQHF	TGCAGTGCCAGGGGGGGGCTAGGAGTCCAGCCCCAGCATTTT	-	TRBV20-1	TRBJ1-5	TRBD1
CSAHASGRNQETQYF	TGCAGTGCTCACGCTAGCGGGAGAAACCAAGAGACCCAGTACTTC	few	TRBV20-1	TRBJ2-5	TRBD2
CATSRTGTPNSPLHF	TGTGCCACCAGCCGAACCGGGACACCTAATTCACCCCTCCACTTT	few	TRBV15	TRBJ1-6	-
CASSPLTVRETQYF	TGTGCCAGCAGTCCCTTAACAGTGCGGGAGACCCAGTACTTC	-	TRBV27	TRBJ2-5	-
CAWSGQGQPQHF	TGTGCCTGGAGTGGACAGGGACAGCCCCAGCATTTT	-	TRBV30	TRBJ1-5	TRBD1